This T cell receptor beta chain was sequenced for a study of T-cell memory formation after mild COVID-19. The germline CDR1 and CDR2 sequences are SGDLS and YYNGEE. V dropped 0 bases and J dropped 0 bases, with 7 bases sitting between them. The CDR3 is made up of 15 amino acids. This clonotype was seen only once. TCRdb reprocessed the 5' RACE reads with MiXCR, giving one entry per CDR3 protein. The top ten clones hold around 8.4% of a sample with 450,000 to 650,000 distinct CDR3 sequences, less than 25% of them seen once. The source of this sequence is an adult woman who had mild COVID-19 (a few samples of this study predate the infection). Cell type and time point are not known. The chain recombines TRBV9 with TRBJ2-1; D is unresolved. The sequenced sample consisted of PBMCs or a T cell subset sorted from them (not recorded which). DNA for the CDR3: TGTGCCAGCAGCGTAGTCGCTGCCTCCTACAATGAGCAGTTCTTC. Protein: CASSVVAASYNEQFF.